This passage covers 20 T cell receptor beta chains from one sample sequenced in a study of T cell changes during pregnancy in multiple sclerosis. Only in-frame clones appear in the TCRdb table, and some are missing; sequencing was by immunoSEQ multiplex PCR. Of around 68,000 clones in the sample, about 93% are singletons; the top ten hold 0.4% to 0.45%. Here the sequenced sample was CD4+ T cells from peripheral blood mononuclear cells, taken before pregnancy. The receptors here all came from a female donor with multiple sclerosis, enrolled in a pregnancy study.

The chain couples TRBV4-2 to TRBJ2-1; D might be TRBD2 (6 bases). Germline V gives CDR1 LGHNA, CDR2 YNFKEQ. The CDR3 has 13 amino acids. Trimming took 4 bases from V and 12 from J, leaving 16 bases between them. The CDR3 is CASSPSTRAGQFF. The DNA for the CDR3 is TGTGCCAGCAGCCCGTCGACTAGGGCCGGGCAGTTCTTC.

V is TRBV10-3 and J is TRBJ2-1; weak D call: TRBD2 (6 bases). The CDR3 contains 14 residues. Trimming took off 10 bases at V and 2 bases at J, with 15 bases between the two ends. CDR1 and CDR2 (germline): ENHRY, SYGVKD. The CDR3 bases are TGTGCCACCGGGGGATGGGGAACCTACAATGAGCAGTTCTTC. Residues: CATGGWGTYNEQFF.

The V gene is TRBV7-2, the J gene TRBJ2-7; a weak D match, TRBD1 (5 bases). Between the trimmed V and J ends, which lost 0 bases and 1 base, there was a span of 7 bases. CDR1 is SGHTA, CDR2 FQGNSA, per germline. The length of the CDR3 is 14 residues. This CDR3 reads CASSLAAGSYEQYF. The CDR3 DNA is TGTGCCAGCAGCTTAGCAGCAGGGTCCTACGAGCAGTACTTC.

This chain links TRBV15 with TRBJ1-3; 8 bases agree with TRBD1. The trim removed 0 bases at V and 4 bases at J, leaving 5 bases unmatched. There are 16 residues in the CDR3. Looked up from germline, CDR1 is LNHNV and CDR2 is YYDKDF (reference sequence). CDR3 in DNA: TGTGCCACCAGCAGAGATTATACAGGGGGAGGAAACACCATATATTTT. Translating gives CATSRDYTGGGNTIYF. The full variable domain, rest sourced from reference TRBV15 and TRBJ1-3, is DAMVIQNPRYQVTQFGKPVTLSCSQTLNHNVMYWYQQKSSQAPKLLFHYYDKDFNNEADTPDNFQSRRPNTSFCFLDIRSPGLGDTAMYLCATSRDYTGGGNTIYFGEGSWLTVV.

This chain links TRBV11-3 with TRBJ2-7; no definite D call. V lost 1 base and J 2 bases, leaving 9 bases between the germline ends. The CDR3 has 14 residues. Germline loops: CDR1 SGHNT, CDR2 YENEEA. CDR3 in amino acids: CASSLVSQAYEQYF. DNA of the CDR3: TGTGCCAGCAGCTTAGTTTCCCAGGCCTACGAGCAGTACTTC. Together with reference TRBV11-3 and TRBJ2-7, the CDR3 gives the full variable domain: EAGVVQSPRYKIIEKKQPVAFWCNPISGHNTLYWYLQNLGQGPELLIRYENEEAVDDSQLPKDRFSAERLKGVDSTLKIQPAELGDSAVYLCASSLVSQAYEQYFGPGTRLTVT.

This chain links TRBV11-3 with TRBJ2-3, with D possibly matching TRBD2 (6 bases). The V gene's germline CDR1 is SGHNT and CDR2 YENEEA. Trimming stripped 4 bases from V and 0 bases from J, with 11 bases between. This CDR3 is 15 amino acids long. In DNA, the CDR3 is TGTGCCAGCAGCTCGCACGGAGGGAGCACAGATACGCAGTATTTT. Its translation: CASSSHGGSTDTQYF. Drawing the rest from reference TRBV11-3 and TRBJ2-3, the complete variable domain is EAGVVQSPRYKIIEKKQPVAFWCNPISGHNTLYWYLQNLGQGPELLIRYENEEAVDDSQLPKDRFSAERLKGVDSTLKIQPAELGDSAVYLCASSSHGGSTDTQYFGPGTRLTVL.

V usage is TRBV6-1 and J usage is TRBJ1-1; TRBD1 aligns across 7 bases. The length of the CDR3 is 15 residues. Germline V gene data show CDR1 as MNHNS and CDR2 as SASEGT. Trimming cost V 1 base and J 1 base; bases outside gene matches: 3. CDR3 DNA sequence: TGTGCCAGCAGTGAAGGGGGACAGAGGAACACTGAAGCTTTCTTT. Protein product: CASSEGGQRNTEAFF.

This chain links TRBV19 with TRBJ1-3, with a possible D match to TRBD1 (5 bases). This CDR3 has 15 residues. The V gene lost 6 bases and the J gene lost 0 bases, with 12 bases spanning the gap. The V gene's germline CDR1 is LNHDA and CDR2 SQIVND (reference sequence). CDR3: CASRPDRYSGNTIYF. Written as DNA, the CDR3 is TGTGCCAGTAGGCCCGACAGATACTCTGGAAACACCATATATTTT.

V usage is TRBV2 and J usage is TRBJ2-2, with 11 bases fitting TRBD1. The CDR3 sequence is 15 residues long. The V gene's germline CDR1 is SNHLY and CDR2 FYNNEI. The V and J ends lost 6 bases and 3 bases, in that order; junction bases with no gene match: 3. The chain's CDR3 is CASRRTGGDTGELFF. The CDR3 bases are TGTGCCAGCAGACGGACAGGGGGCGACACCGGGGAGCTGTTTTTT.

This rearrangement joins TRBV4-1 to TRBJ1-2; maybe TRBD1 (6 bases). The germline V gene has CDR1 MGHRA and CDR2 YSYEKL. The germline V and J ends were trimmed by 0 bases and 4 bases, with 24 bases remaining between them. The CDR3 totals 19 residues. CDR3 coding DNA: TGCGCCAGCAGCCAAGATGGTCCCGACGCCCGACAGGCTTTCTATGGCTACACCTTC. Translated: CASSQDGPDARQAFYGYTF.

The chain combines TRBV6-1 with TRBJ2-7; 8 bases align to TRBD1. Germline lookup yields CDR1 MNHNS and CDR2 SASEGT. After removal of 1 base from V and 2 bases from J, the junction contained 7 bases not matched to a gene. The CDR3 sequence is 16 residues long. DNA of the CDR3: TGTGCCAGCAGTGAAGAGAGGACAGGGCGGCCCTACGAGCAGTACTTC. This gives the protein CASSEERTGRPYEQYF.

This rearrangement joins TRBV4-3 to TRBJ1-1, with D perhaps TRBD1 (5 bases). V was shortened by 4 bases and J by 0 bases, with 12 bases between the two germline ends. The CDR3 consists of 15 residues. Germline CDR1 and CDR2: LGHNA and YSLEER. CDR3 DNA sequence: TGCGCCAGCAGCCCAAGGGGCGCGGTGAACACTGAAGCTTTCTTT. It translates to CASSPRGAVNTEAFF.

The chain has TRBV9 and TRBJ1-3, with unresolved D. The V end lost 4 bases, the J end lost 0 bases, and 17 bases lay between the germline ends. The CDR3 runs to 17 residues. Germline CDR1 reads SGDLS; CDR2 reads YYNGEE. The DNA of the CDR3 is TGTGCCAGCAGCTTTAGCGGTAGAACTAGCTCTGGAAACACCATATATTTT. It translates to CASSFSGRTSSGNTIYF.

There are a few counts of this clone. The chain couples TRBV7-2 to TRBJ2-7, with a tentative D call TRBD2 (5 bases). The germline V gene has CDR1 SGHTA and CDR2 FQGNSA. Trimming removed 4 bases at V and 0 bases at J, with 7 bases between. CDR3 length: 13 residues. CDR3 loop: CASSSTNSYEQYF. The CDR3 DNA reads TGTGCCAGCAGCTCGACTAACTCCTACGAGCAGTACTTC.

The CDR3 DNA sequence: TGTGCCAGCAGTTTAGCACGGGGTAAATCCTACGAGCAGTACTTC. This codes for CASSLARGKSYEQYF. The chain carries TRBV27 and TRBJ2-7; D perhaps matches TRBD2 (5 bases). CDR3 length: 15 amino acids. CDR1 and CDR2 from the germline V gene are MNHEY and SMNVEV (reference sequence). V was pared by 2 bases and J by 1 base, with 12 bases between.

This rearrangement joins TRBV25-1 to TRBJ2-6; a possible D gene is TRBD1 (5 bases). V lost 9 bases, J lost 0 bases, and 6 bases lay in between. Germline assignment: CDR1 MGHDK and CDR2 SYGVNS. The length of the CDR3 is 13 residues. This CDR3 reads CASRGSGANVLTF. CDR3 nucleotides: TGTGCCAGTAGGGGCTCTGGGGCCAACGTCCTGACTTTC.

The chain combines TRBV11-1 with TRBJ2-2; tentative D call: TRBD2 (6 bases). The V end was cut by 5 bases, the J end by 3 bases, with 19 bases between. CDR3 length: 17 residues. The V gene's germline CDR1 is SGHAT and CDR2 FQDESV (reference sequence). CDR3 sequence: CASSATHGSRDTGELFF. CDR3 DNA: TGTGCCAGCAGCGCGACTCACGGGAGTAGGGACACCGGGGAGCTGTTTTTT.

The chain joins TRBV28 to TRBJ2-7, with D possibly TRBD1 on 6 matching bases. The germline gives CDR1 MDHEN, CDR2 SYDVKM. The germline V and J ends were trimmed by 10 bases and 2 bases, with 12 bases remaining between them. CDR3 length equals 12 residues. CDR3 region: CANNGQTYEQYF. The CDR3 nucleotides read TGTGCCAACAATGGACAGACCTACGAGCAGTACTTC.

The chain links TRBV5-1 to TRBJ1-1; the D is unclear. The CDR3 extends over 13 amino acids. Deletions cut 0 bases from V and 3 bases from J, with 6 bases between. Germline V gives CDR1 SGHRS, CDR2 YFSETQ. The CDR3 DNA sequence: TGCGCCAGCAGCTTGGGACGGGACACTGAAGCTTTCTTT. Translating gives CASSLGRDTEAFF.

The V gene is TRBV7-3, the J gene TRBJ1-1; no definite D call. V lost 0 bases to trimming and J lost 6 bases, with 14 bases between them. This CDR3 has 15 amino acids. The germline gives CDR1 SGHTA, CDR2 FQGTGA. CDR3 residues: CASSLTSRGLAEAFF. The CDR3 nucleotides read TGTGCCAGCAGCTTAACCAGTCGGGGTCTGGCTGAAGCTTTCTTT. The full variable domain, its missing parts supplied by reference TRBV7-3 and TRBJ1-1, is GAGVSQTPSNKVTEKGKYVELRCDPISGHTALYWYRQSLGQGPEFLIYFQGTGAADDSGLPNDRFFAVRPEGSVSTLKIQRTERGDSAVYLCASSLTSRGLAEAFFGQGTRLTVV.